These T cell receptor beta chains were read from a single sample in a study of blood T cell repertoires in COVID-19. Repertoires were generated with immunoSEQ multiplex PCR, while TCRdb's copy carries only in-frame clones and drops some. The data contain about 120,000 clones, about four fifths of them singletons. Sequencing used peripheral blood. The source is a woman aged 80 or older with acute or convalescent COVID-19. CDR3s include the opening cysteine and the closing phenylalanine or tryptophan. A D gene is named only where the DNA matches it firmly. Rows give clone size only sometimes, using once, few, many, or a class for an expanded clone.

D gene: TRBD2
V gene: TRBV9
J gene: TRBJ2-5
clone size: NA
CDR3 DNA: TGTGCCAGCAGCGTACAACTAGCGGGAGGGCAAGAGACCCAGTACTTC
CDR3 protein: CASSVQLAGGQETQYF

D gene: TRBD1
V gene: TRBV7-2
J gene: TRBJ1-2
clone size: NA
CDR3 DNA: TGTGCCAGCAGCTTAGCTTGGGGACAGGCATATGGCTACACCTTC
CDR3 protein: CASSLAWGQAYGYTF

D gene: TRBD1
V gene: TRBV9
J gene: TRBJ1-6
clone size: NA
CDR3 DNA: TGTGCCAGCAGCGATAGGGGGCCTAATTCACCCCTCCACTTT
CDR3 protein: CASSDRGPNSPLHF

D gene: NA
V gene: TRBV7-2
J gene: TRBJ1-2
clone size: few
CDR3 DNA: TGTGCCAGCAGCCCTGGTATAGGGGTTGGCTATGGCTACACCTTC
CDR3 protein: CASSPGIGVGYGYTF

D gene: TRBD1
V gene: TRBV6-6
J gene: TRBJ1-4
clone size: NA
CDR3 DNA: TGTGCCAGCAGTTTGGACAGGGGGAATGAAAAACTGTTTTTT
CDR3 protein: CASSLDRGNEKLFF

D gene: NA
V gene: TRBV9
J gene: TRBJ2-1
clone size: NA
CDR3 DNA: TGTGCCAGCAGCGCGACGGGACTCACTTCCTACAATGAGCAGTTCTTC
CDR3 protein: CASSATGLTSYNEQFF

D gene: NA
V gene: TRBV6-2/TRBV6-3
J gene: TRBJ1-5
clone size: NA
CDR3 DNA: TGTGCCAGCAGTTACAGGAGGGGGGGTGACAGCAATCAGCCCCAGCATTTT
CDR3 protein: CASSYRRGGDSNQPQHF

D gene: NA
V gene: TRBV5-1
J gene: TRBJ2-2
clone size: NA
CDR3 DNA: TGCGCCAGCAGTCTTGAGGCCAACACCGGGGAGCTGTTTTTT
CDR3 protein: CASSLEANTGELFF

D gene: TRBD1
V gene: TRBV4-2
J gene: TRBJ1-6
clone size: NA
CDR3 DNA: TGTGCCAGCAGCCTAAGCGCCGGGACAGGGGGTTCACCCCTCCACTTT
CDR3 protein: CASSLSAGTGGSPLHF

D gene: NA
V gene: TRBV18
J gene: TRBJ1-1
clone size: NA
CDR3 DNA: TGTGCCAGCTCACCGACCTCCGAGGGCCGGACTGAAGCTTTCTTT
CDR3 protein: CASSPTSEGRTEAFF

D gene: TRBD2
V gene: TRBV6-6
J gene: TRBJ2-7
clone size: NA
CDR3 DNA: TGTGCCAGCAGTTCCGGGACTAGCGGGGCGTTCGAGTACTTC
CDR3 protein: CASSSGTSGAFEYF

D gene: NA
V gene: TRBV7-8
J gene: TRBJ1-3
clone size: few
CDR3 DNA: TGTGCCAGCAGCGGAAGGAGTTTGCCTGGAAACACCATATATTTT
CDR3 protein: CASSGRSLPGNTIYF

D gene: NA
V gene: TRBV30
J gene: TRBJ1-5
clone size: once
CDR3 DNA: TGTGCCTGGAGTGCCCCGGGTCAGCCCCAGCATTTT
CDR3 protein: CAWSAPGQPQHF

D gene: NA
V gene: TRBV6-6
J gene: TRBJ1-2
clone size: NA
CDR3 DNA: TGTGCCAGCAGTTATAATGAGGGCTACACCTTC
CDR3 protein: CASSYNEGYTF

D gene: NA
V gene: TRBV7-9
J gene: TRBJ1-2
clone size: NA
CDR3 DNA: TGTGCCAGCAGCCCGACAGTATACTATGGCTACACCTTC
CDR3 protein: CASSPTVYYGYTF

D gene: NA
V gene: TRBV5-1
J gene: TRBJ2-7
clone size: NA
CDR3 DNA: TGCGCCAGCAGCTTGGTGGGGCAGGGAACCACCCCCGACGTGCAGTACTTC
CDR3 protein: CASSLVGQGTTPDVQYF

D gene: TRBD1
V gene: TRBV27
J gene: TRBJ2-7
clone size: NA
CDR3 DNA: TGTGCCAGCAGATCTCAGGCCGGGACAGGGGCCTACGAGCAGTACTTC
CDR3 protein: CASRSQAGTGAYEQYF

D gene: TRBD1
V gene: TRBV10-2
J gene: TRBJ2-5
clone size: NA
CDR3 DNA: TGCGCCAGCAGTGAACCGGGACAGGGGTTAGAGACCCAGTACTTC
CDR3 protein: CASSEPGQGLETQYF

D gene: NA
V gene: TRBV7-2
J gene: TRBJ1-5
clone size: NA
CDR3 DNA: TGTGCCAGCAGCTTAAGGAGGGCGGATCAGCCCCAGCATTTT
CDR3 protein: CASSLRRADQPQHF

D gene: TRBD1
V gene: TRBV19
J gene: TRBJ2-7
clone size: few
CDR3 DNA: TGTGCCAGTAGTACAACCGGGACAGGGGTGGGGGAGCAGTACTTC
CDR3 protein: CASSTTGTGVGEQYF

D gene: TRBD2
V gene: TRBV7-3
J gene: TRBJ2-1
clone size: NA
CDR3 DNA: TGTGCCAGCAGCTTAACAGGGACTAGCGGGGGGGCTTATGAGCAGTTCTTC
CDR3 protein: CASSLTGTSGGAYEQFF

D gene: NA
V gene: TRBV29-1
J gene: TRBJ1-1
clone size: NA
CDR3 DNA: TGCAGCGTTGAAGAAGGGGGAAACACTGAAGCTTTCTTT
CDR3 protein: CSVEEGGNTEAFF

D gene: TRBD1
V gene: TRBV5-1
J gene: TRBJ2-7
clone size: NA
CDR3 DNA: TGCGCCAGCAGGACCGGACAGGGAATTAGTTCCTACGAGCAGTACTTC
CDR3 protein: CASRTGQGISSYEQYF

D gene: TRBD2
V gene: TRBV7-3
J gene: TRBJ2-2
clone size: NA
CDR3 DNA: TGTGCCAGCAGCTCCCTCGGGGGGGGTCTCGGGGAGCTGTTTTTT
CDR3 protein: CASSSLGGGLGELFF

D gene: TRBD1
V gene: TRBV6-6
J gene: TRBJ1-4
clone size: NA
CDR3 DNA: TGTGCCACTCATCGACTCACAGGGGCAAATGAAAAACTGTTTTTT
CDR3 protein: CATHRLTGANEKLFF

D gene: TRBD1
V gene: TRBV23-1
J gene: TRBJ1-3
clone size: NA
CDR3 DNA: TGCGCCAGCAGTCGACAGGGCGTCAACACCATATATTTT
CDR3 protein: CASSRQGVNTIYF

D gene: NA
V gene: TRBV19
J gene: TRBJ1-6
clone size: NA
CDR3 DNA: TGTGCCAGTAGTATATCGGACAGTCATAATTCACCCCTCCACTTT
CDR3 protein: CASSISDSHNSPLHF

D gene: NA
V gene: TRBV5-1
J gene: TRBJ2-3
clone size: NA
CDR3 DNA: TGCGCCAGCAGTGCCCCCGGGGATACGCAGTATTTT
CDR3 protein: CASSAPGDTQYF

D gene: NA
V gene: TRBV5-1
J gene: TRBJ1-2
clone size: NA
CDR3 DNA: TGCGCCAGCAGCTTGGATTCGGGGGGGAATGGCTACACCTTC
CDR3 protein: CASSLDSGGNGYTF

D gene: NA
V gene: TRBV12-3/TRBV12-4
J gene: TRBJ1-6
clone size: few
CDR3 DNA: TGTGCCAGCAGCCCCAGTTCAGATTCACCCCTCCACTTT
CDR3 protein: CASSPSSDSPLHF

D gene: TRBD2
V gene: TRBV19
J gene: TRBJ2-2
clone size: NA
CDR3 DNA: TGTGCCAGTAGCACCCCGGGACTAGGTCCCGGGGAGCTGTTTTTT
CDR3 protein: CASSTPGLGPGELFF

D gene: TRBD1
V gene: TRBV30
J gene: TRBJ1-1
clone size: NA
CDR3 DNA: TGTGCCTGGAGGCCCCCGACAGGGTTGACTGAAGCTTTCTTT
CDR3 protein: CAWRPPTGLTEAFF

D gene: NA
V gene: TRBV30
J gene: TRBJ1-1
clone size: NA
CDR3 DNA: TGTGCCTGGAGTTTCGGTTCGAACACTGAAGCTTTCTTT
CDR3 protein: CAWSFGSNTEAFF

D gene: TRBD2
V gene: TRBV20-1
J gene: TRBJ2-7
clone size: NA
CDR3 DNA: TGCAGTGCTCTGGGACTAAATGAGCAGTACTTC
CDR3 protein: CSALGLNEQYF

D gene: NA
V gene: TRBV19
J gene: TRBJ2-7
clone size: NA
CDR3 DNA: TGTGCCAGTAGTATAGACAGGGCTCGGGAGCAGTACTTC
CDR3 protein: CASSIDRAREQYF

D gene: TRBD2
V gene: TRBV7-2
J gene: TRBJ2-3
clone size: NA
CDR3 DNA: TGTGCCAGCAGCTTAGCCCCCCGGGGGATGGCGGGGGATCGCACAGATACGCAGTATTTT
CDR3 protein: CASSLAPRGMAGDRTDTQYF

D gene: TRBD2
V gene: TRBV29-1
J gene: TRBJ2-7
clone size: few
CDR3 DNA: TGCAGCGTAACTAGCGGGGCATTCTCCTACGAGCAGTACTTC
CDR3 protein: CSVTSGAFSYEQYF

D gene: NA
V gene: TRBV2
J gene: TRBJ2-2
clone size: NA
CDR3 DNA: TGTGCCAGCAGGCGACTTTTACCCGGGGAGCTGTTTTTT
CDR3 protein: CASRRLLPGELFF

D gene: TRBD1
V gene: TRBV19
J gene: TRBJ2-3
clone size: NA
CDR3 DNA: TGTGCCAGTAGTACCGGACAGGGGCCCACAGATACGCAGTATTTT
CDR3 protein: CASSTGQGPTDTQYF

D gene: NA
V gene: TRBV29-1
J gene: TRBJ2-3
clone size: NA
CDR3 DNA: TGCAGCGTTGAAGCCCGGACTTCTTTTTACACAGATACGCAGTATTTT
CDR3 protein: CSVEARTSFYTDTQYF

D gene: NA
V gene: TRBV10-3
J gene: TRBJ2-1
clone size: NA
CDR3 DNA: TGTGCCATCAATACAGGCAATGAGCAGTTCTTC
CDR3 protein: CAINTGNEQFF

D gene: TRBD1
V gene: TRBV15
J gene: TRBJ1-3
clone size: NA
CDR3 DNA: TGTGCCACCAGCAGAGAAGGGGGCAGCTCTGGAAACACCATATATTTT
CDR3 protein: CATSREGGSSGNTIYF

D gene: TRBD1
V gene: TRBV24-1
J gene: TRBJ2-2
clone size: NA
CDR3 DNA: TGTGCCACCAGTGATTTGGTTGGCAGGGGGCTAGCCGGGGAGCTGTTTTTT
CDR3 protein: CATSDLVGRGLAGELFF

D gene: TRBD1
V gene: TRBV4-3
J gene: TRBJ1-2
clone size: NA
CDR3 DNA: TGCGCCAGCAGCCAAGGTCCGGGACAGAACTATGGCTACACCTTC
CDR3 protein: CASSQGPGQNYGYTF

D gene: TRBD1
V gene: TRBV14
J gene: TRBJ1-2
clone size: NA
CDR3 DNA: TGTGCCAGCAGCCAGCGGCAGGGGGACAATAAGAACTATGGCTACACCTTC
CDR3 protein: CASSQRQGDNKNYGYTF

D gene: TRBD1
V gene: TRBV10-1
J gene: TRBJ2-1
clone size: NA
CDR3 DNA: TGCGCCAGCAGTAGGACAGGGGCCGTTACTTACAATGAGCAGTTCTTC
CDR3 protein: CASSRTGAVTYNEQFF

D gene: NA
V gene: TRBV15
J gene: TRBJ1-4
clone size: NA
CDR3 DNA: TGTGCCACCAGCAGAGGTCCTGCGGGGGCGGGGGAAAAACTGTTTTTT
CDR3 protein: CATSRGPAGAGEKLFF

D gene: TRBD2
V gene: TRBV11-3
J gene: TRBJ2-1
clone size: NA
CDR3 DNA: TGTGCCAGCAGCCAGGCGGGGGCTAGCGGGAGGGTCAATGAGCAGTTCTTC
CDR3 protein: CASSQAGASGRVNEQFF

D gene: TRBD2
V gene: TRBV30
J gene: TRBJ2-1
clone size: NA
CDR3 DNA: TGTGCCTGGAGCGATCGACTAGCGGGAGGCTACAATGAGCAGTTCTTC
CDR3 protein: CAWSDRLAGGYNEQFF

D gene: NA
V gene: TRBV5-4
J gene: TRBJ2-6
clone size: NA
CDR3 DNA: TGTGCCAGCAGCTCGGGCTCTGGGGCCAACGTCCTGACTTTC
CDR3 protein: CASSSGSGANVLTF

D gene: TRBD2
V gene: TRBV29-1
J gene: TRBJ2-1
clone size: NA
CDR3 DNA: TGCAGCGTTCCCCGGACTAGCGGGAGCGCCTACAATGAGCAGTTCTTC
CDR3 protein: CSVPRTSGSAYNEQFF

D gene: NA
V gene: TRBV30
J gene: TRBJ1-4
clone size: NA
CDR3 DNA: TGTGCCTGGAACGCCAGGGATTTAGAAAAACTGTTTTTT
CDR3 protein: CAWNARDLEKLFF